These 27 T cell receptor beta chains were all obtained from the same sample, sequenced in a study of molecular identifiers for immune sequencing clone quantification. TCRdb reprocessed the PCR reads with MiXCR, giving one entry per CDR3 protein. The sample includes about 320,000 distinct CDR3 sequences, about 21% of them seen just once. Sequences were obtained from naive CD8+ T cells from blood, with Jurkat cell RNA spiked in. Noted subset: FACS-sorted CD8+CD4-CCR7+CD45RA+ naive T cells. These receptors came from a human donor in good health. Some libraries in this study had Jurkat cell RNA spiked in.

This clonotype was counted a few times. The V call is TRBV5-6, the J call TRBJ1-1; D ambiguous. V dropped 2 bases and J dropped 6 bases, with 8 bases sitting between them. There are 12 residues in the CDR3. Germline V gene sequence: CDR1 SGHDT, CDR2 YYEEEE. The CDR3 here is CASSFDDSEAFF. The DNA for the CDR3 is TGTGCCAGCAGCTTCGATGACTCTGAAGCTTTCTTT. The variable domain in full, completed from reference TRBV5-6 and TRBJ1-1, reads DAGVTQSPTHLIKTRGQQVTLRCSPKSGHDTVSWYQQALGQGPQFIFQYYEEEERQRGNFPDRFSGHQFPNYSSELNVNALLLGDSALYLCASSFDDSEAFFGQGTRLTVV.

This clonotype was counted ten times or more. The CDR3 spells CASSPGRWQTPRPYEQYF. CDR3 sequence (DNA): TGTGCCAGCAGCCCCGGCCGGTGGCAAACGCCCCGACCCTACGAGCAGTACTTC. V and J are TRBV14 and TRBJ2-7; D is unclear. This CDR3 has 18 amino acids. The V gene's germline CDR1 is SGHDN and CDR2 FVKESK. V was clipped by 4 bases and J by 2 bases, with 24 bases between them.

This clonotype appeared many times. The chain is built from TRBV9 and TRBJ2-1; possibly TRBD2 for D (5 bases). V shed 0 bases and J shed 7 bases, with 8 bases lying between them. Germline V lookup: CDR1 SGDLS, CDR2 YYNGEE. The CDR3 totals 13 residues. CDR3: CASSVVPGNEQFF. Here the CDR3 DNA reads TGTGCCAGCAGCGTAGTGCCGGGGAATGAGCAGTTCTTC.

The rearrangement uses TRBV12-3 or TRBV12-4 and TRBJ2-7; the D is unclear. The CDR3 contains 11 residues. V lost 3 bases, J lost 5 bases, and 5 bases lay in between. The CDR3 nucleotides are TGTGCCAGCAGTTTCAGCCACGAGCAGTACTTC. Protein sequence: CASSFSHEQYF.

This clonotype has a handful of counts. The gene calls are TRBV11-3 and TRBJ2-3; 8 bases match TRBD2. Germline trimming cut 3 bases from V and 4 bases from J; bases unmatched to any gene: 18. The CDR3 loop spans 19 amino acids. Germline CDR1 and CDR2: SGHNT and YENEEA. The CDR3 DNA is TGTGCCAGCAGCTTGAGGCGGGGGAGAGCGGGGGTCGGCCCAGATACGCAGTATTTT. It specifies CASSLRRGRAGVGPDTQYF.

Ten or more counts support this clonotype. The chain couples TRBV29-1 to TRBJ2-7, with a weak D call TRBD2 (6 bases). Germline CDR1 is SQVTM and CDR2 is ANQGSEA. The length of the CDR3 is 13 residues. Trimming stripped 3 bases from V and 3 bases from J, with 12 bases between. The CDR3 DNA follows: TGCAGCGTTGAGTCCGGGGGAGGCTACGAGCAGTACTTC. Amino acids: CSVESGGGYEQYF.

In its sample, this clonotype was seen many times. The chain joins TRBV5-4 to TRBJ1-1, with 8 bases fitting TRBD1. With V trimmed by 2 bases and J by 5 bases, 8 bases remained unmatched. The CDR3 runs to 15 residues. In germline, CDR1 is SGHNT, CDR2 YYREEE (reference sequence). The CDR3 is CASSLGAGGNTEAFF. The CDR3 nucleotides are TGTGCCAGCAGCTTAGGGGCAGGGGGCAATACTGAAGCTTTCTTT.

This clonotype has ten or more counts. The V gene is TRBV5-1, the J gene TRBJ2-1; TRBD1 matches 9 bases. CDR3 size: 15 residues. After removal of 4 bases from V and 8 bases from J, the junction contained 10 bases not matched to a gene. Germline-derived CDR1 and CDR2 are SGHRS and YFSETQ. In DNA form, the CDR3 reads TGCGCCAGCAGCCAAACAGGGGGCGCATTCCATGAGCAGTTCTTC. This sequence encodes CASSQTGGAFHEQFF.

The CDR3 nucleotides are TGTGCCAGCAGTTTATTTGGGGGGACCTACGAGCAGTACTTC. Translating gives CASSLFGGTYEQYF. The chain is built from TRBV12-3 or TRBV12-4 and TRBJ2-7; a weak D match, TRBD2 (6 bases). Trimming removed 2 bases from V and 2 bases from J, with 10 bases in between. The CDR3 covers 14 residues.

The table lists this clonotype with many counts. The CDR3 is CSVWAEKNIQYF. The CDR3 DNA reads TGCAGCGTTTGGGCGGAGAAAAACATTCAGTACTTC. The J gene is TRBJ2-4, the V gene TRBV29-1; D not resolved. The CDR3 has 12 amino acids. Germline V gene lookup returns CDR1 SQVTM and CDR2 ANQGSEA. Trimming took off 5 bases at V and 4 bases at J, with 9 bases between the two ends.

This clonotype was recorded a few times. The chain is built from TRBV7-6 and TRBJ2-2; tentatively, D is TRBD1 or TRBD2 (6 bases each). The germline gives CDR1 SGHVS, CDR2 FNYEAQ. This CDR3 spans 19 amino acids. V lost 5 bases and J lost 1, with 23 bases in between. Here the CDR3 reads CASSPEEGGRTMNTGELFF. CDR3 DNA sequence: TGTGCCAGCAGCCCCGAAGAGGGGGGTCGGACAATGAACACCGGGGAGCTGTTTTTT.

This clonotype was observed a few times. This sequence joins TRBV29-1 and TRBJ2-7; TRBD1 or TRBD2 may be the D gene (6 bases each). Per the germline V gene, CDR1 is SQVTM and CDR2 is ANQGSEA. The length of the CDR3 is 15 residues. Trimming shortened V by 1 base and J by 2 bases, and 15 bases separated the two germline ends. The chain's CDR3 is CSVEVPGAPTYEQYF. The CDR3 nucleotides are TGCAGCGTTGAAGTGCCGGGGGCTCCAACCTACGAGCAGTACTTC.

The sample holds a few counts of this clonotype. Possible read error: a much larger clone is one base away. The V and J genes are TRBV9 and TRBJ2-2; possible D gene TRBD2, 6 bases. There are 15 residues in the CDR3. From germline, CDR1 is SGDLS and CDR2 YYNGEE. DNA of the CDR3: TGTGCCAGCAGACCAGGGACGGACGACACCGGGGGGCTGTTTTTT. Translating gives CASRPGTDDTGGLFF. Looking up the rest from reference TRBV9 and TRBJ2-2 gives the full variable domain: DSGVTQTPKHLITATGQRVTLRCSPRSGDLSVYWYQQSLDQGLQFLIQYYNGEERAKGNILERFSAQQFPDLHSELNLSSLELGDSALYFCASRPGTDDTGGLFFGEGSRLTVL.

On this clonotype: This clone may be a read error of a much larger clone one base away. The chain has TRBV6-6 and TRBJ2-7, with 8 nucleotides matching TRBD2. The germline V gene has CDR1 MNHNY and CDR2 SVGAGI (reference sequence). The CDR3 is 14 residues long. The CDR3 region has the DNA TGTGCCAGCAGTGCGGGACTAGGCCCCTACGGGCAGTACTTC. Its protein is CASSAGLGPYGQYF.

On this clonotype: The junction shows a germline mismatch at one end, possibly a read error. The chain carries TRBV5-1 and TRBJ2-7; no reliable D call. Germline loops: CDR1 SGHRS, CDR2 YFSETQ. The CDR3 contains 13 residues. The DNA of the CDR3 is TGCGCCGGCAGCTTGGCCGCGGCCTACGAGCAGTACTTC. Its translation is CAGSLAAAYEQYF.

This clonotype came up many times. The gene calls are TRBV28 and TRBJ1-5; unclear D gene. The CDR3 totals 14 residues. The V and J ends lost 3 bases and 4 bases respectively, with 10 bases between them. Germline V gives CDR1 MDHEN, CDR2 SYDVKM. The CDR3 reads CASSLIRANQPQHF. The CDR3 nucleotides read TGTGCCAGCAGTTTGATCCGGGCAAATCAGCCCCAGCATTTT.

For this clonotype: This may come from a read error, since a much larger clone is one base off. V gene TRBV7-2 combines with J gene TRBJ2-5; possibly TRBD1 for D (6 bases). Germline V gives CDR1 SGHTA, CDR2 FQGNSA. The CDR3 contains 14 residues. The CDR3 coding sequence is TGTGCCGGCAGCCCAAACAGGGACCAAGAGACCCAGTACTTC. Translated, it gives CAGSPNRDQETQYF. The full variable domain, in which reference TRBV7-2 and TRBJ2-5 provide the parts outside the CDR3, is GAGVSQSPSNKVTEKGKDVELRCDPISGHTALYWYRQSLGQGLEFLIYFQGNSAPDKSGLPSDRFSAERTGGSVSTLTIQRTQQEDSAVYLCAGSPNRDQETQYFGPGTRLLVL.

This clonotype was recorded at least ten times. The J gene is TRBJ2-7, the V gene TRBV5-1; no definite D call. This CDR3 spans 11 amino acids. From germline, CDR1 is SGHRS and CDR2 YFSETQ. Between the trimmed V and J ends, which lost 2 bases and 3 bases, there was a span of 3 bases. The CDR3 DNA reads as TGCGCCAGCAGCTTCCTCTACGAGCAGTACTTC. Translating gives CASSFLYEQYF.

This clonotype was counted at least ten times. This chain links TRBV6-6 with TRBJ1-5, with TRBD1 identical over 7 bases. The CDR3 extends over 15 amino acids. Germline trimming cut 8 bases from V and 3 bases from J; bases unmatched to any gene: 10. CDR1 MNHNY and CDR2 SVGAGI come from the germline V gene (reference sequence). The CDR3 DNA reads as TGTGCCAGCGGGGATTACACAGGGGACAATCAGCCCCAGCATTTT. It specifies CASGDYTGDNQPQHF.

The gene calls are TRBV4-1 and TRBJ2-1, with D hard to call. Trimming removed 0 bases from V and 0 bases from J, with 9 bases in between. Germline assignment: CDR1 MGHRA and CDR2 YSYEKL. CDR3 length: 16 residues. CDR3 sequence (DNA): TGCGCCAGCAGCCAAGAGCCAGGAGACTCCTACAATGAGCAGTTCTTC. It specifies CASSQEPGDSYNEQFF.

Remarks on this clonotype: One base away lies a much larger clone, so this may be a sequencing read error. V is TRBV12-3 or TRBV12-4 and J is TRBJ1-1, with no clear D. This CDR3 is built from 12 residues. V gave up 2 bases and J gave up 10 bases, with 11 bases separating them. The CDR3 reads CASSLHGLGAFF. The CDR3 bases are TGTGCCAGCAGTTTACACGGCCTTGGAGCTTTCTTT.

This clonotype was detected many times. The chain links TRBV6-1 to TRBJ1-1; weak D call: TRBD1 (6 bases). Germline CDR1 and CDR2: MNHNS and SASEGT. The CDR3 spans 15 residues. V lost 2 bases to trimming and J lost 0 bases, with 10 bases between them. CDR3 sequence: CASSEQQGLNTEAFF. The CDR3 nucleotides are TGTGCCAGCAGTGAACAACAGGGCTTGAACACTGAAGCTTTCTTT.

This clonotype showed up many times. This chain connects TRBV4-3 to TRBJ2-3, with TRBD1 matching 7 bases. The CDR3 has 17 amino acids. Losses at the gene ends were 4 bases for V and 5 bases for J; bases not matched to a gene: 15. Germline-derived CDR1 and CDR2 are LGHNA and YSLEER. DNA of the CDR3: TGCGCCAGCAGCCTCTTCCTTATTGGGACAGAGGGAGATACGCAGTATTTT. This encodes CASSLFLIGTEGDTQYF.

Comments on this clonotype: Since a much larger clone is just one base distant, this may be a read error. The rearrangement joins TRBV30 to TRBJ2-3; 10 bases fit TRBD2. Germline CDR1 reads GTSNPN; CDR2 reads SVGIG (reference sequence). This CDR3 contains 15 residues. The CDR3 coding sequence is TGTGCCTGGAGTCCGTCAGCGGGGGGGACAGGTACGCAGTATTTT. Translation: CAWSPSAGGTGTQYF.

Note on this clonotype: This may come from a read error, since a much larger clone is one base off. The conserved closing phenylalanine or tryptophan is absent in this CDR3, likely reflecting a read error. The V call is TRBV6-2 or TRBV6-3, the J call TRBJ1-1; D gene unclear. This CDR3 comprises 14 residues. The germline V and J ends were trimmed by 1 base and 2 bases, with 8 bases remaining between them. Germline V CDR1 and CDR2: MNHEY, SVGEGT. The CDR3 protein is CASSYYAVNTEAFS. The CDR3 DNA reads TGTGCCAGCAGTTACTACGCAGTAAACACTGAAGCTTTCTCT.

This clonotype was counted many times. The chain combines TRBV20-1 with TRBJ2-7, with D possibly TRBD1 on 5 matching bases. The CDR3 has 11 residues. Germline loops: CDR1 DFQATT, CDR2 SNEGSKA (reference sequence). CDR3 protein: CSAARVYEQYF. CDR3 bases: TGCAGCGCCGCCAGGGTCTACGAGCAGTACTTC.

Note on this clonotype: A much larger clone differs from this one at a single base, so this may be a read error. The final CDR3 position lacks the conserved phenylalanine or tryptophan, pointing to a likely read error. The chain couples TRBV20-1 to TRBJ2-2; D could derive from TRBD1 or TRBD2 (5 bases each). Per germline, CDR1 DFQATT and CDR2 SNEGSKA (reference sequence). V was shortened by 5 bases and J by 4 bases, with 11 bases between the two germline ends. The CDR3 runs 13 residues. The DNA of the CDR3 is TGCAGTGCTGCGGAGAGGGGCACCGGGGAGCTGTTTTCT. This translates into CSAAERGTGELFS.